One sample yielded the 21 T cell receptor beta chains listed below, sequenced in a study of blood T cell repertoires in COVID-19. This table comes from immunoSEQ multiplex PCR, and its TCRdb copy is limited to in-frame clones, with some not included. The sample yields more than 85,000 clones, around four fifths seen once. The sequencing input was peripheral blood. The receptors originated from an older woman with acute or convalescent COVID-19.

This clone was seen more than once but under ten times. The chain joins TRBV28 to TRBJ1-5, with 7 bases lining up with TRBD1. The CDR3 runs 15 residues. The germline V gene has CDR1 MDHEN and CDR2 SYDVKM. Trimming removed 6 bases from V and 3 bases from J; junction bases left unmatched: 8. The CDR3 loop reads CASRNRDRLNQPQHF. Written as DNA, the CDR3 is TGTGCCAGCAGAAATCGGGACAGACTCAATCAGCCCCAGCATTTT.

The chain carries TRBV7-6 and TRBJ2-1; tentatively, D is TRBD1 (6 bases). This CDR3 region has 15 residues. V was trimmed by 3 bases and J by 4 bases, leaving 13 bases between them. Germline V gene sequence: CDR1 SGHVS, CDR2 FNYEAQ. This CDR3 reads CASSFRDTTYNEQFF. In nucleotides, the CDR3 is TGTGCCAGCAGCTTCCGGGACACGACTTACAATGAGCAGTTCTTC.

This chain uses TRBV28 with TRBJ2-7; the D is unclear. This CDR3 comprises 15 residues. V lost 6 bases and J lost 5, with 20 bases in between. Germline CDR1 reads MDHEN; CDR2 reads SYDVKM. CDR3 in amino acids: CASSLPIQVRHEQYF. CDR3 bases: TGTGCCAGCAGCCTACCAATCCAGGTGCGACACGAGCAGTACTTC.

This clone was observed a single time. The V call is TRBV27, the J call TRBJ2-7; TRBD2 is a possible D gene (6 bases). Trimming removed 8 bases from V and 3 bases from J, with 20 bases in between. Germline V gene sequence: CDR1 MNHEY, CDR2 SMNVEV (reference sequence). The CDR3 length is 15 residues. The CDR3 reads CASGAGTPPGYEQYF. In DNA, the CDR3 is TGTGCCAGCGGGGCCGGGACTCCCCCGGGCTACGAGCAGTACTTC.

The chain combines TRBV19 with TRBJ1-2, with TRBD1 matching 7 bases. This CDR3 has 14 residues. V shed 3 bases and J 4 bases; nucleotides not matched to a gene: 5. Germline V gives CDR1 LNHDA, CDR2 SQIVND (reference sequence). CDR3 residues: CASSILAGGYGYTF. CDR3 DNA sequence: TGTGCCAGTAGTATCCTCGCAGGGGGCTATGGCTACACCTTC. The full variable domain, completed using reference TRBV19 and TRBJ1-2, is DGGITQSPKYLFRKEGQNVTLSCEQNLNHDAMYWYRQDPGQGLRLIYYSQIVNDFQKGDIAEGYSVSREKKESFPLTVTSAQKNPTAFYLCASSILAGGYGYTFGSGTRLTVV.

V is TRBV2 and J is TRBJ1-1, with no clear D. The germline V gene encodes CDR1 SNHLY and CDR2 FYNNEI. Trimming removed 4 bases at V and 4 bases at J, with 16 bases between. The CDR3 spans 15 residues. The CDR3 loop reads CASSVGSQRTTEAFF. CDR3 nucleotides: TGTGCCAGCAGTGTGGGCAGTCAGAGAACCACTGAAGCTTTCTTT. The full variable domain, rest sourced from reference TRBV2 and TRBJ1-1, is EPEVTQTPSHQVTQMGQEVILRCVPISNHLYFYWYRQILGQKVEFLVSFYNNEISEKSEIFDDQFSVERPDGSNFTLKIRSTKLEDSAMYFCASSVGSQRTTEAFFGQGTRLTVV.

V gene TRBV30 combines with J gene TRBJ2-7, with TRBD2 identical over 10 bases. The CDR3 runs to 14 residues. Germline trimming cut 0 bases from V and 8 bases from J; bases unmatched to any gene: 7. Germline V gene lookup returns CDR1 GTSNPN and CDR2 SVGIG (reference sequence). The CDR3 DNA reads TGTGCCTGGAGTGTGCTAGCGGGAGAAGCGCAGCAGTACTTC. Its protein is CAWSVLAGEAQQYF.

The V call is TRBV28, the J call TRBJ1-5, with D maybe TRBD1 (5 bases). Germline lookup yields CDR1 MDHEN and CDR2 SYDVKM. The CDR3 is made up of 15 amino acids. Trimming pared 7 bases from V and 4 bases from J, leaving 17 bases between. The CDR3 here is CASNLWQGLNQPQHF. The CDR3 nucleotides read TGTGCCAGCAACCTTTGGCAGGGTCTGAATCAGCCCCAGCATTTT. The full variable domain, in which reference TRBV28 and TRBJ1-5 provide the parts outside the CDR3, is DVKVTQSSRYLVKRTGEKVFLECVQDMDHENMFWYRQDPGLGLRLIYFSYDVKMKEKGDIPEGYSVSREKKERFSLILESASTNQTSMYLCASNLWQGLNQPQHFGDGTRLSIL.

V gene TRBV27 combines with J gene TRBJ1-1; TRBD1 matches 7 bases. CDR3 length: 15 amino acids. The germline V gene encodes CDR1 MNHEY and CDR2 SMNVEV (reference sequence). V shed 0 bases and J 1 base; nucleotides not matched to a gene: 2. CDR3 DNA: TGTGCCAGCAGTTTATCGAGACAGGGGAACACTGAAGCTTTCTTT. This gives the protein CASSLSRQGNTEAFF.

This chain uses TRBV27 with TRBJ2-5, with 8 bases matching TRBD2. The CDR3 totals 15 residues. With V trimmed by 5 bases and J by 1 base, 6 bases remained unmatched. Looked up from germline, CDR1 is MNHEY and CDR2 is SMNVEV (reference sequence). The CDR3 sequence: CASSLRGASQETQYF. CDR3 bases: TGTGCCAGCAGTCTGCGGGGGGCCTCCCAAGAGACCCAGTACTTC.

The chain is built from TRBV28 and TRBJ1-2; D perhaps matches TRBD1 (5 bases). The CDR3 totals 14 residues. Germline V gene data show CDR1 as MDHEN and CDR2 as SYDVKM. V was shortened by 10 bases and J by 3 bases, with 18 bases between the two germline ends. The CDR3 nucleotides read TGTGCCATCACCCCCCGGGGGTGGGACTATGGCTACACCTTC. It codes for CAITPRGWDYGYTF.

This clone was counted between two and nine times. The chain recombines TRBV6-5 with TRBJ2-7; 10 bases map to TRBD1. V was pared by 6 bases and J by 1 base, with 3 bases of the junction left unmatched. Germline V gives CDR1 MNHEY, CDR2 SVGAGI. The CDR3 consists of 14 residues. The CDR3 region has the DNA TGTGCCAGCAGACCGGGACAGGGGTCCTACGAGCAGTACTTC. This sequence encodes CASRPGQGSYEQYF.

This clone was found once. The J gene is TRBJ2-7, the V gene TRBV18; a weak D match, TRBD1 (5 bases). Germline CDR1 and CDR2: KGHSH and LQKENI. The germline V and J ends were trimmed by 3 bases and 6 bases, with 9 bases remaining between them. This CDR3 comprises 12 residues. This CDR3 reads CASSPQGVEQYF. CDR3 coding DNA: TGTGCCAGCTCACCCCAGGGCGTCGAGCAGTACTTC.

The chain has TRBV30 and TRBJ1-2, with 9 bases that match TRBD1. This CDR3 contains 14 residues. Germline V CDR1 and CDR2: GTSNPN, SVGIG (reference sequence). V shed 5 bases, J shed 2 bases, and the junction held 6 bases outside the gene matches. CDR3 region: CAWEPGQGNYGYTF. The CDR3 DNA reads TGTGCCTGGGAGCCGGGACAGGGAAACTATGGCTACACCTTC. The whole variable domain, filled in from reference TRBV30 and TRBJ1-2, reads SQTIHQWPATLVQPVGSPLSLECTVEGTSNPNLYWYRQAAGRGLQLLFYSVGIGQISSEVPQNLSASRPQDRQFILSSKKLLLSDSGFYLCAWEPGQGNYGYTFGSGTRLTVV.

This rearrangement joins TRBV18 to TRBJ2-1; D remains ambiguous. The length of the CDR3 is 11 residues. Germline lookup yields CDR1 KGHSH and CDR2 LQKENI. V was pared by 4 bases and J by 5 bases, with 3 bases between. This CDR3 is CASSLDNEQFF. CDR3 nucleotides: TGTGCCAGCTCACTCGACAATGAGCAGTTCTTC.

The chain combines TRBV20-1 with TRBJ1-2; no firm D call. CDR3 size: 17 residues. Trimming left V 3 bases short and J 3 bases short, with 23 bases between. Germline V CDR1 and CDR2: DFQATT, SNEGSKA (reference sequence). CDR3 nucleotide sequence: TGCAGTGCTAGTAACCCCTCCCTGATAGTACTCGACTATGGCTACACCTTC. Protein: CSASNPSLIVLDYGYTF.

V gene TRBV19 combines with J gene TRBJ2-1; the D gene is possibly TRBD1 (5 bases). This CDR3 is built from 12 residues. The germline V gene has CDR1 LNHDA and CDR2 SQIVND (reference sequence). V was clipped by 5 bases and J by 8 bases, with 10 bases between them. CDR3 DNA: TGTGCCAGTAGTCCCCAGGGTTATGAGCAGTTCTTC. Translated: CASSPQGYEQFF.

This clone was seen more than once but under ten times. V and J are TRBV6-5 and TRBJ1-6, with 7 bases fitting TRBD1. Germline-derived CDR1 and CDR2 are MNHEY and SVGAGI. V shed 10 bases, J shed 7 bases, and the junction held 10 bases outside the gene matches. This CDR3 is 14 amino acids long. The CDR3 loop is CAILTGTVNSPLHF. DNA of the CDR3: TGTGCCATCTTGACCGGGACAGTAAATTCACCCCTCCACTTT.

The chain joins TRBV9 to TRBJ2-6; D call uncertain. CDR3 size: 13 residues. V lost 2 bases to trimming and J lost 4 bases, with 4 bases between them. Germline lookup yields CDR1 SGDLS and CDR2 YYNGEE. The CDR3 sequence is CASSVAGANVLTF. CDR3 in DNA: TGTGCCAGCAGCGTGGCCGGGGCCAACGTCCTGACTTTC.

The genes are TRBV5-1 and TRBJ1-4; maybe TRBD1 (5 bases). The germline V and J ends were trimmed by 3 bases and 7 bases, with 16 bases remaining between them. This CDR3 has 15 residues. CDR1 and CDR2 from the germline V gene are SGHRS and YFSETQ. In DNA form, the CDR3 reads TGCGCCAGCAGCTCCCAGCAGGGCCGAGGTGAAAAACTGTTTTTT. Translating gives CASSSQQGRGEKLFF.

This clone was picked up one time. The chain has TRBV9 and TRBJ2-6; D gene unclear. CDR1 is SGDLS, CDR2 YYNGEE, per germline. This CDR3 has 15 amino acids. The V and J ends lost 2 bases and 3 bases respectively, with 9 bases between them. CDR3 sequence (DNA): TGTGCCAGCAGCGTGGCAGGCTTTGGGGCCAACGTCCTGACTTTC. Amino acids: CASSVAGFGANVLTF.